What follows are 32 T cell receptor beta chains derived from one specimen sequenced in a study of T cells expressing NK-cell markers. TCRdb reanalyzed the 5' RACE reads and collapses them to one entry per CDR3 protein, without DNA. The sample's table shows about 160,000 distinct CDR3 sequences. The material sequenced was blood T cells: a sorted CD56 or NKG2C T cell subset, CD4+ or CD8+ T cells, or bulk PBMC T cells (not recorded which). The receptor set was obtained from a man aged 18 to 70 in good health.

The chain's CDR3 is CSAISGLYEQYF. This chain uses TRBV20-1 with TRBJ2-7. This CDR3 spans 12 amino acids. CDR1 and CDR2 from the germline V gene are DFQATT and SNEGSKA (reference sequence).

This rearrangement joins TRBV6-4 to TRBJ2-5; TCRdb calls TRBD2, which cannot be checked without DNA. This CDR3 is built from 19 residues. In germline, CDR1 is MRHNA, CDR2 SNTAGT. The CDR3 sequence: CASSPGALFERGVEETQYF.

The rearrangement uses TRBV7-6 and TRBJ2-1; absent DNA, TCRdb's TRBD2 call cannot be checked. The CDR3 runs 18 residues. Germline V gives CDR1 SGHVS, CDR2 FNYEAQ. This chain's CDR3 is CASSLGAGGLFSYNEQFF. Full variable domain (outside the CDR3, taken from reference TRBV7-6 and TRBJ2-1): GAGVSQSPRYKVTKRGQDVALRCDPISGHVSLYWYRQALGQGPEFLTYFNYEAQQDKSGLPNDRFSAERPEGSISTLTIQRTEQRDSAMYRCASSLGAGGLFSYNEQFFGPGTRLTVL.

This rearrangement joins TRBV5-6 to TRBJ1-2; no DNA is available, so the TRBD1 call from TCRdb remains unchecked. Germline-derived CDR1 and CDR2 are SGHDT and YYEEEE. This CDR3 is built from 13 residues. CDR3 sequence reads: CASSAGQVHGYTF.

The CDR3 here is CASSLVVSSYNEQFF. This chain connects TRBV5-1 to TRBJ2-1. There are 15 residues in the CDR3. Germline-derived CDR1 and CDR2 are SGHRS and YFSETQ.

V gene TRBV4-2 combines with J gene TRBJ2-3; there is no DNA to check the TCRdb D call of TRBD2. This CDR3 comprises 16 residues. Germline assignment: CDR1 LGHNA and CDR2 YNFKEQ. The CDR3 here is CASSHGSGGSTDTQYF.

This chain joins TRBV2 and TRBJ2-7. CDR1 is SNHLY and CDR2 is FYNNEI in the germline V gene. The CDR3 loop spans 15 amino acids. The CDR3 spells CASSLDTSSSYEQYF. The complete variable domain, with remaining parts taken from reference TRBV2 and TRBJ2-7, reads EPEVTQTPSHQVTQMGQEVILRCVPISNHLYFYWYRQILGQKVEFLVSFYNNEISEKSEIFDDQFSVERPDGSNFTLKIRSTKLEDSAMYFCASSLDTSSSYEQYFGPGTRLTVT.

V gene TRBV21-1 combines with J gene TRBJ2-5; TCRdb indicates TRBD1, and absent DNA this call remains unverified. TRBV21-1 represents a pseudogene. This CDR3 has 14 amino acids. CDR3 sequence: CASSKRGPQETQYF.

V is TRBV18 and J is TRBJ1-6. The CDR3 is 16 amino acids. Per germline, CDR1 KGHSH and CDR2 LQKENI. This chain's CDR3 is CASSFDKNYYNSPLHF.

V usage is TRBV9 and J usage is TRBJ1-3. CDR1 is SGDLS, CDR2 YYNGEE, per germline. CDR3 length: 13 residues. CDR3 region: CASSVDKGHTIYF.

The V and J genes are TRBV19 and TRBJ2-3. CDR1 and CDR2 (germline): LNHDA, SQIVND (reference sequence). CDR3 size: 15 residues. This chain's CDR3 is CASSSEQPSTDTQYF.

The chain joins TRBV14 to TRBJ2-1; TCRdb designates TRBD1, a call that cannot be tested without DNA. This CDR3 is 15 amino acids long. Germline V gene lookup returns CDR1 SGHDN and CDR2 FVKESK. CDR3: CASSQGQGAHNEQFF.

CDR3 sequence: CASSLRQDNQPQHF. This chain connects TRBV5-1 to TRBJ1-5. Germline CDR1 and CDR2: SGHRS and YFSETQ. There are 14 residues in the CDR3.

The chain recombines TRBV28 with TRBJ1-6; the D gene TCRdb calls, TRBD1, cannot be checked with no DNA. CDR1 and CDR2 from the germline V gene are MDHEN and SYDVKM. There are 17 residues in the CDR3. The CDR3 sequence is CASSPVGTELHNSPLHF.

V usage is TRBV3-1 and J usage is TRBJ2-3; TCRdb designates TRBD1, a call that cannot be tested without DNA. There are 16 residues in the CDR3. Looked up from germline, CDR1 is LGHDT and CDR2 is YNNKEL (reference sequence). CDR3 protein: CASSLNPGANTDTQYF.

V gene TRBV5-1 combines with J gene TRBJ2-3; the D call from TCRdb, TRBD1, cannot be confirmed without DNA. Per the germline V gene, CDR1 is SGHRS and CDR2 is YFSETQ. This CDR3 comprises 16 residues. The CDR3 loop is CASSYRGRGATDTQYF.

This CDR3 reads CASGVEGPHNEQFF. The chain links TRBV25-1 to TRBJ2-1; TCRdb's D gene call, TRBD2, goes unchecked for lack of DNA. This CDR3 contains 14 residues. Germline V gene data show CDR1 as MGHDK and CDR2 as SYGVNS.

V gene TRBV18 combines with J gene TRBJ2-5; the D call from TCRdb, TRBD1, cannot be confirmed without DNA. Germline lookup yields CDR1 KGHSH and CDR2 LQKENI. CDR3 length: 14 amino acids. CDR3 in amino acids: CASSPRTGVETQYF.

CDR3 in amino acids: CASSYSTLGVGDYGYTF. This chain links TRBV6-5 with TRBJ1-2. CDR3 size: 17 residues. Germline V lookup: CDR1 MNHEY, CDR2 SVGAGI.

CDR3 sequence: CASSQSPSEETQYF. The chain uses TRBV7-6 and TRBJ2-5; TCRdb calls TRBD2, which cannot be checked without DNA. Per germline, CDR1 SGHVS and CDR2 FNYEAQ. This CDR3 has 14 amino acids.

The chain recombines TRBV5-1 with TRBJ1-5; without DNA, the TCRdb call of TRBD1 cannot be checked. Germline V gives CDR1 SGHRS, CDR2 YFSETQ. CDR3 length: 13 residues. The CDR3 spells CASSLHRGQPQHF.

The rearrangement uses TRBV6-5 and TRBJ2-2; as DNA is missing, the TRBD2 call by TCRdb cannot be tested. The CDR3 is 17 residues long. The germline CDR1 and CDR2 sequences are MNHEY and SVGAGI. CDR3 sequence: CASSYSSRTQNTGELFF.

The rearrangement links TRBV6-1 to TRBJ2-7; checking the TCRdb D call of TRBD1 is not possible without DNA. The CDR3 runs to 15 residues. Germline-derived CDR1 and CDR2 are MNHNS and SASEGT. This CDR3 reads CASSQGSGRSYEQYF.

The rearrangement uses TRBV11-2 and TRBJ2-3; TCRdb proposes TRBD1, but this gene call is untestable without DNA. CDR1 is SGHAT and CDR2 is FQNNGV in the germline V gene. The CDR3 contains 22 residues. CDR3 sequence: CASSLVQFGPGTGRRYTDTQYF.

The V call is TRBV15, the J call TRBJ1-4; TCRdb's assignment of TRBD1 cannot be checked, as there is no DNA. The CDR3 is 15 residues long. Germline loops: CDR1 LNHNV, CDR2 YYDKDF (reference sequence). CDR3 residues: CATSRDRAGNEKLFF.

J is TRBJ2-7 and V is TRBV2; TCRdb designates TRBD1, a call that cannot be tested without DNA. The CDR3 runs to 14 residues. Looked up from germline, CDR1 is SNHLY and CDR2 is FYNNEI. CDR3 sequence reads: CASSGGGRTYEQYF. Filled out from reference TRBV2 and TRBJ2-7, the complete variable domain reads EPEVTQTPSHQVTQMGQEVILRCVPISNHLYFYWYRQILGQKVEFLVSFYNNEISEKSEIFDDQFSVERPDGSNFTLKIRSTKLEDSAMYFCASSGGGRTYEQYFGPGTRLTVT.

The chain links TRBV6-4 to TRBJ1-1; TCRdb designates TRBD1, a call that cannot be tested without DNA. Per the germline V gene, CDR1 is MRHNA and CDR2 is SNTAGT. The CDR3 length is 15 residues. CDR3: CASSEKGHMNTEAFF.

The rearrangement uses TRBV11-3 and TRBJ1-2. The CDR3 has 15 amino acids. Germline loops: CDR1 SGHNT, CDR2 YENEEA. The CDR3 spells CASSSPPWGRLNYTF.

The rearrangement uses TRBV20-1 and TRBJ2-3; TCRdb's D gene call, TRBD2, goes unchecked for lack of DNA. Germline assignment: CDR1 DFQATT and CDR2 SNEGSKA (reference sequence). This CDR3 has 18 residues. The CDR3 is CSARAYRLAGAITDTQYF.

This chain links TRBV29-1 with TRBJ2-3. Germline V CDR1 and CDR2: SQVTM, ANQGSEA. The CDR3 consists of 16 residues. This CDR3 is CSVGGWWGKFADTQYF.

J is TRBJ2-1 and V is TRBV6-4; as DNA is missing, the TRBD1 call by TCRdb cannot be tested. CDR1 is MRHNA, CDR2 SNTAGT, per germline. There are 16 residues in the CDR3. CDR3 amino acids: CATVGAGVRNYNEQFF.

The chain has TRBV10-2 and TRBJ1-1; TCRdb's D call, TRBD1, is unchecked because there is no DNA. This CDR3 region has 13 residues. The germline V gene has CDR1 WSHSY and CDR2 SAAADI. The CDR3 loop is CASSLSGVTEAFF.